The T cell receptor (beta chain) described here comes from a study of shared clonotypes between healthy human individuals. About the study: Per donor, three plates held CD4 naive cells, three held CD4 memory, two held CD8 naive and one held CD8 memory. General observations from the study: Clonotype sharing across a few donors was observed for around 5% of naive CD4 clonotypes. Relative to memory subsets, naive subsets generally showed larger estimated richness. An effect of sequencing depth on clonotype sharing among donors was expected.

This CDR3 has 15 amino acids. With V trimmed by 5 bases and J by 10 bases, 11 bases remained unmatched. Germline CDR1 and CDR2: SGHTA and FQGNSA. As regards this clone: What it binds is not known.

TCRdb's copy holds only in-frame clones and misses some; the assay was immunoSEQ multiplex PCR. The sample includes 2 million to 2.5 million clones, more than 85% seen only once; the top ten take 0.39%. The clonotype comes from a man younger than 30 in good health. Some clones in this sample may be carry-over from other donors' samples. The sample comprised naive CD4+ T cells from PBMCs. The subset here: CD45RA+ positively selected. This chain joins TRBV7-2 and TRBJ1-1, with 12 positions matching TRBD1. CDR3 loop: CASSPSGTGGAGAFF. The DNA for the CDR3 is TGTGCCAGCAGCCCCTCCGGGACAGGGGGCGCGGGAGCTTTCTTT.